The clone carrying this T cell receptor (beta chain) was seen just once. No antigen is known for it. These data belong to a study of memory CD4+ T cells and cytomegalovirus serostatus. Germline V gene lookup returns CDR1 MNHNY and CDR2 SVGAGI (reference sequence). The CDR3 is 13 amino acids. The V end was cut by 5 bases, the J end by 0 bases, with 7 bases between. Study-level results: CD4+ memory repertoires contained about two fifths of the 164 reported CMV TCRbeta sequences.

Method: immunoSEQ multiplex PCR; TCRdb's copy keeps in-frame clones and lacks some. This table has over 65,000 clones, just under 80% appearing once. Single viable CD3+CD4+CD8-CD45RO+ cells were sorted as the memory CD4+ T cells. This receptor was identified in an adult in good health and CMV-seropositive. The chain employs TRBV6-6 and TRBJ1-1; D gene ambiguous. The source material was memory CD4+ T cells from blood. CDR3 coding DNA: TGTGCCAGCAGTCACCCTTTGAACACTGAAGCTTTCTTT. Protein product: CASSHPLNTEAFF.